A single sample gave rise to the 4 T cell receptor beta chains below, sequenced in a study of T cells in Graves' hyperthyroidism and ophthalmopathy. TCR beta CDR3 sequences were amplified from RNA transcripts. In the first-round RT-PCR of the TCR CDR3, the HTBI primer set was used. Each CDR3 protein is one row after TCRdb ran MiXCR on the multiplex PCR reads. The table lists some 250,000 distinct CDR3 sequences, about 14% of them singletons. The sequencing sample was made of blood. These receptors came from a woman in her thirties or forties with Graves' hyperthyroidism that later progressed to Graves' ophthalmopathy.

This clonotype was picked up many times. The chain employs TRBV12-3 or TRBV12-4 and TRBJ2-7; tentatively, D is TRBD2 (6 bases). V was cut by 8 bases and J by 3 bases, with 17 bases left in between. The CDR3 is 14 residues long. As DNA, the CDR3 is TGTGCCAGCCGTGGTGGAGGGAGACACTACGAGCAGTACTTC. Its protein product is CASRGGGRHYEQYF.

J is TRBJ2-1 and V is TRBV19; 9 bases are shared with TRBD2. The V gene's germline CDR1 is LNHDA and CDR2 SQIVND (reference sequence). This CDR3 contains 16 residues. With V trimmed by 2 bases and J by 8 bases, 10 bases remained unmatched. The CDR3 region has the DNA TGTGCCAGTAGTATAAAGGGGCTAGCGGGACCCCATGAGCAGTTCTTC. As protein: CASSIKGLAGPHEQFF. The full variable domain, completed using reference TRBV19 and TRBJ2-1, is DGGITQSPKYLFRKEGQNVTLSCEQNLNHDAMYWYRQDPGQGLRLIYYSQIVNDFQKGDIAEGYSVSREKKESFPLTVTSAQKNPTAFYLCASSIKGLAGPHEQFFGPGTRLTVL.

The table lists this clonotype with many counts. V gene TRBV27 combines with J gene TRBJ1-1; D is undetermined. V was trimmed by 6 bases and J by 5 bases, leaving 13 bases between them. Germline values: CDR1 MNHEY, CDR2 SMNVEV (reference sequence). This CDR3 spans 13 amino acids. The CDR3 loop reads CASRGFRGTEAFF. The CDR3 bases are TGTGCCAGCAGGGGGTTCCGAGGGACTGAAGCTTTCTTT.

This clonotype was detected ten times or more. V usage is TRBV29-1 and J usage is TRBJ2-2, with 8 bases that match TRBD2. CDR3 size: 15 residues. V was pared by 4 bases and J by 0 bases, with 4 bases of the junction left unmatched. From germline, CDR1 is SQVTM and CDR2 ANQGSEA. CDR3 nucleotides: TGCAGCGTTGCGGCGGGAGGCGCGAACACCGGGGAGCTGTTTTTT. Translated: CSVAAGGANTGELFF.